This T cell receptor beta chain appears in the sequencing data of a study of graft-versus-host responses after intestinal transplantation. Germline V gives CDR1 MNHNY, CDR2 SVGAGI (reference sequence). The CDR3 is made up of 13 amino acids. V lost 6 bases to trimming and J lost 4 bases, with 12 bases between them. The table came from immunoSEQ multiplex PCR; TCRdb's copy has only in-frame clones and leaves some out. The top ten hold over 3.5% of the sample, which has 15,000 to 18,000 clones, around a third seen once. The clonotype was recovered from a human patient who received an intestinal transplant. The gene calls are TRBV6-6 and TRBJ1-2; a possible D gene is TRBD1 (6 bases). The specimen was alloreactive CD4+ T cells from a mixed lymphocyte reaction culture, collected before intestinal transplant. The subset denotes: CFSE-low proliferating T cells sorted from roughly six-day pre-transplant mixed lymphocyte reaction (GvH or HvG direction). CDR3 nucleotides: TGTGCCAGCAGCTACGACAGGTCCTATGGCTACACCTTC. Translating gives CASSYDRSYGYTF.